Listed below are T cell receptor beta chains from one sample, sequenced in a study of T cell changes during pregnancy in multiple sclerosis. Profiling relied on immunoSEQ multiplex PCR, and the TCRdb table lists in-frame clones only, not all of them. The sample consists of around 57,000 clones, about nine tenths of them appearing once. This specimen consisted of peripheral blood, obtained in the third trimester of pregnancy. The receptors originated from a female donor in good health, enrolled as a control in a pregnancy study. Each CDR3 is given with its conserved first and last residue. The D gene is left open where the match is weak. Clone size, where shown, is once, few, many, or a class for clones that have expanded.

CDR3 protein: CASSPRQGTGELFF
CDR3 DNA: TGTGCTAGCAGCCCCCGCCAGGGGACCGGGGAGCTGTTTTTT
D gene: NA
J gene: TRBJ2-2
clone size: NA
V gene: TRBV7-7

CDR3 protein: CATLAGELDTQYF
CDR3 DNA: TGTGCCACCCTAGCGGGAGAACTTGATACGCAGTATTTT
D gene: TRBD2
J gene: TRBJ2-3
clone size: NA
V gene: TRBV19

CDR3 protein: CASSGLAGAYNEQFF
CDR3 DNA: TGTGCCAGCAGCGGTCTAGCGGGGGCCTACAATGAGCAGTTCTTC
D gene: TRBD2
J gene: TRBJ2-1
clone size: NA
V gene: TRBV9

CDR3 protein: CSVEVPSGVIQETQYF
CDR3 DNA: TGCAGCGTTGAAGTTCCGTCCGGGGTAATCCAGGAGACCCAGTACTTC
D gene: NA
J gene: TRBJ2-5
clone size: once
V gene: TRBV29-1

CDR3 protein: CASGPNSPLHF
CDR3 DNA: TGTGCTAGTGGTCCGAATTCACCCCTCCACTTT
D gene: NA
J gene: TRBJ1-6
clone size: NA
V gene: TRBV12-5

CDR3 protein: CATSRDPGDRGNTIYF
CDR3 DNA: TGTGCCACCAGCAGAGATCCGGGGGACAGAGGGAACACCATATATTTT
D gene: TRBD1
J gene: TRBJ1-3
clone size: NA
V gene: TRBV15

CDR3 protein: CASSLQTHDYGYTF
CDR3 DNA: TGTGCCAGTAGTTTGCAGACACACGACTATGGCTACACCTTC
D gene: NA
J gene: TRBJ1-2
clone size: NA
V gene: TRBV19

CDR3 protein: CASSIPPGQGYYGYTF
CDR3 DNA: TGTGCCAGCAGTATTCCCCCGGGACAGGGGTACTATGGCTACACCTTC
D gene: TRBD1
J gene: TRBJ1-2
clone size: NA
V gene: TRBV28

CDR3 protein: CASREGLAFF
CDR3 DNA: TGTGCCAGCAGGGAGGGTTTAGCTTTCTTT
D gene: NA
J gene: TRBJ1-1
clone size: NA
V gene: TRBV2

CDR3 protein: CASTRGGATDTQYF
CDR3 DNA: TGTGCCAGCACTCGAGGTGGGGCAACAGATACGCAGTATTTT
D gene: NA
J gene: TRBJ2-3
clone size: once
V gene: TRBV6-5

CDR3 protein: CASSYSPRRGLEAFF
CDR3 DNA: TGTGCCAGCAGTTACTCGCCAAGGCGCGGACTTGAAGCTTTCTTT
D gene: NA
J gene: TRBJ1-1
clone size: once
V gene: TRBV6-5

CDR3 protein: CASSESTAPRSTDTQYF
CDR3 DNA: TGCGCCAGCAGTGAGTCTACAGCCCCAAGGAGCACAGATACGCAGTATTTT
D gene: NA
J gene: TRBJ2-3
clone size: NA
V gene: TRBV10-1

CDR3 protein: CASSLTSGGSGELFF
CDR3 DNA: TGTGCCAGCAGCTTGACTAGCGGGGGGTCCGGGGAGCTGTTTTTT
D gene: TRBD2
J gene: TRBJ2-2
clone size: NA
V gene: TRBV5-4

CDR3 protein: CASSWGGSTDTQYF
CDR3 DNA: TGTGCCAGCAGCTGGGGGGGAAGCACAGATACGCAGTATTTT
D gene: TRBD2
J gene: TRBJ2-3
clone size: NA
V gene: TRBV27

CDR3 protein: CASSTSGGAPYEQYF
CDR3 DNA: TGTGCCAGTAGTACCTCCGGGGGGGCGCCCTACGAGCAGTACTTC
D gene: TRBD2
J gene: TRBJ2-7
clone size: NA
V gene: TRBV19

CDR3 protein: CASSEGAGGASKETQYF
CDR3 DNA: TGTGCCAGCAGCGAGGGGGCCGGGGGCGCGTCGAAGGAGACCCAGTACTTC
D gene: NA
J gene: TRBJ2-5
clone size: NA
V gene: TRBV13

CDR3 protein: CATSRVPRTNNEQFF
CDR3 DNA: TGTGCCACCAGCAGAGTTCCCAGGACAAACAATGAGCAGTTCTTC
D gene: NA
J gene: TRBJ2-1
clone size: NA
V gene: TRBV15

CDR3 protein: CASSYDDTNTEAFF
CDR3 DNA: TGTGCCAGCAGTTATGACGACACGAACACTGAAGCTTTCTTT
D gene: NA
J gene: TRBJ1-1
clone size: NA
V gene: TRBV27

CDR3 protein: CASSSQYQETQYF
CDR3 DNA: TGTGCTAGCAGCTCACAGTACCAAGAGACCCAGTACTTC
D gene: NA
J gene: TRBJ2-5
clone size: NA
V gene: TRBV7-7

CDR3 protein: CASSPGDSGNTIYF
CDR3 DNA: TGTGCCAGCAGCCCGGGGGATTCTGGAAACACCATATATTTT
D gene: NA
J gene: TRBJ1-3
clone size: NA
V gene: TRBV9

CDR3 protein: CASSTSRGSNTEAFF
CDR3 DNA: TGTGCCAGCAGCACCAGCAGGGGCTCGAACACTGAAGCTTTCTTT
D gene: NA
J gene: TRBJ1-1
clone size: NA
V gene: TRBV5-6

CDR3 protein: CASSVGQGRETQYF
CDR3 DNA: TGTGCCAGCAGCGTCGGGCAGGGGAGAGAGACCCAGTACTTC
D gene: NA
J gene: TRBJ2-5
clone size: NA
V gene: TRBV9

CDR3 protein: CASQGTRNTIYF
CDR3 DNA: TGTGCCAGCCAAGGGACAAGAAACACCATATATTTT
D gene: NA
J gene: TRBJ1-3
clone size: NA
V gene: TRBV6-1

CDR3 protein: CASSQEGLSEAYNEQFF
CDR3 DNA: TGTGCCAGCAGCCAAGAAGGCCTCTCAGAGGCCTACAATGAGCAGTTCTTC
D gene: NA
J gene: TRBJ2-1
clone size: NA
V gene: TRBV4-2

CDR3 protein: CASSLTSGINNEQFF
CDR3 DNA: TGTGCCAGCAGTTTGACTAGCGGGATTAACAATGAGCAGTTCTTC
D gene: TRBD2
J gene: TRBJ2-1
clone size: NA
V gene: TRBV6-1

CDR3 protein: CASSLTGGPYSNQPQHF
CDR3 DNA: TGTGCCAGCAGCCTGACAGGGGGACCTTATAGCAATCAGCCCCAGCATTTT
D gene: TRBD1
J gene: TRBJ1-5
clone size: NA
V gene: TRBV2

CDR3 protein: CASSFPPSGRANEQFF
CDR3 DNA: TGTGCCAGCAGTTTTCCCCCTAGCGGGAGGGCCAATGAGCAGTTCTTC
D gene: TRBD2
J gene: TRBJ2-1
clone size: NA
V gene: TRBV7-2

CDR3 protein: CAISGTDRGIDGYTF
CDR3 DNA: TGTGCCATCAGTGGTACCGACAGGGGGATCGACGGCTACACCTTC
D gene: TRBD1
J gene: TRBJ1-2
clone size: NA
V gene: TRBV10-3

CDR3 protein: CAISDPIGETQYF
CDR3 DNA: TGTGCCATCAGTGACCCAATCGGGGAGACCCAGTACTTC
D gene: NA
J gene: TRBJ2-5
clone size: NA
V gene: TRBV10-3

CDR3 protein: CASSSGTGGLMNTEAFF
CDR3 DNA: TGTGCCAGTAGTTCAGGGACAGGGGGCCTTATGAACACTGAAGCTTTCTTT
D gene: TRBD1
J gene: TRBJ1-1
clone size: once
V gene: TRBV19

CDR3 protein: CSVGDRQGQPQHF
CDR3 DNA: TGCAGCGTTGGAGACAGGCAGGGTCAGCCCCAGCATTTT
D gene: NA
J gene: TRBJ1-5
clone size: NA
V gene: TRBV29-1

CDR3 protein: CATSGQGYEQYF
CDR3 DNA: TGTGCCACCAGCGGACAGGGTTACGAGCAGTACTTC
D gene: TRBD1
J gene: TRBJ2-7
clone size: few
V gene: TRBV15

CDR3 protein: CASSPHRGTAEAFF
CDR3 DNA: TGTGCCAGTAGTCCCCACAGGGGGACCGCTGAAGCTTTCTTT
D gene: TRBD1
J gene: TRBJ1-1
clone size: NA
V gene: TRBV19

CDR3 protein: CASSASGEAFF
CDR3 DNA: TGTGCCAGCAGCGCCTCAGGTGAAGCTTTCTTT
D gene: NA
J gene: TRBJ1-1
clone size: NA
V gene: TRBV7-9

CDR3 protein: CASSLDHPSGLQIYEQYF
CDR3 DNA: TGTGCCAGCAGCTTAGATCATCCTAGCGGGCTGCAAATTTACGAGCAGTACTTC
D gene: TRBD2
J gene: TRBJ2-7
clone size: NA
V gene: TRBV11-2

CDR3 protein: CAIRPGTGAETQYF
CDR3 DNA: TGTGCCATCAGGCCCGGGACAGGGGCAGAGACCCAGTACTTC
D gene: TRBD1
J gene: TRBJ2-5
clone size: NA
V gene: TRBV10-3

CDR3 protein: CASSWGQDYRDTQYF
CDR3 DNA: TGTGCCAGCAGCTGGGGACAGGACTACAGAGATACGCAGTATTTT
D gene: TRBD1
J gene: TRBJ2-3
clone size: NA
V gene: TRBV7-9

CDR3 protein: CSVQSEGLAGPSSYNEQFF
CDR3 DNA: TGCAGCGTCCAGAGCGAGGGACTAGCGGGGCCCAGCTCCTACAATGAGCAGTTCTTC
D gene: TRBD2
J gene: TRBJ2-1
clone size: NA
V gene: TRBV29-1

CDR3 protein: CVSSQITGETYTEAFF
CDR3 DNA: TGCGTCAGCAGCCAAATTACAGGGGAGACATACACTGAAGCTTTCTTT
D gene: TRBD1
J gene: TRBJ1-1
clone size: NA
V gene: TRBV4-1

CDR3 protein: CASSLGQGVDIQYF
CDR3 DNA: TGTGCCAGCAGCCTGGGACAGGGGGTAGACATTCAGTACTTC
D gene: TRBD1
J gene: TRBJ2-4
clone size: NA
V gene: TRBV11-3

CDR3 protein: CASTTPGQLTNTGELFF
CDR3 DNA: TGTGCCAGTACCACACCAGGGCAGTTAACGAACACCGGGGAGCTGTTTTTT
D gene: NA
J gene: TRBJ2-2
clone size: NA
V gene: TRBV19

CDR3 protein: CASSVVLAGDEQFF
CDR3 DNA: TGTGCCAGCAGCGTAGTACTAGCGGGCGATGAGCAGTTCTTC
D gene: TRBD2
J gene: TRBJ2-1
clone size: NA
V gene: TRBV9

CDR3 protein: CASSWERGYEQYF
CDR3 DNA: TGTGCCAGCAGCTGGGAGCGGGGCTACGAGCAGTACTTC
D gene: TRBD2
J gene: TRBJ2-7
clone size: NA
V gene: TRBV7-9

CDR3 protein: CASLAGAGELFF
CDR3 DNA: TGTGCCTCTTTAGCGGGAGCCGGGGAGCTGTTTTTT
D gene: TRBD2
J gene: TRBJ2-2
clone size: NA
V gene: TRBV28

CDR3 protein: CASSLEASGQGVLAFF
CDR3 DNA: TGCGCCAGCAGCTTGGAGGCAAGTGGACAGGGGGTTTTGGCTTTCTTT
D gene: TRBD1
J gene: TRBJ1-1
clone size: NA
V gene: TRBV5-1

CDR3 protein: CASSSTSSYNEQFF
CDR3 DNA: TGTGCCAGCAGTTCCACGAGCTCCTACAATGAGCAGTTCTTC
D gene: NA
J gene: TRBJ2-1
clone size: NA
V gene: TRBV25-1

CDR3 protein: CASSPGTANSPLHF
CDR3 DNA: TGTGCCAGCAGCCCGGGGACAGCTAATTCACCCCTCCACTTT
D gene: TRBD1
J gene: TRBJ1-6
clone size: NA
V gene: TRBV28

CDR3 protein: CASSYPTGQGNSPLHF
CDR3 DNA: TGTGCCAGCAGTTACCCGACGGGACAGGGTAATTCACCCCTCCACTTT
D gene: TRBD1
J gene: TRBJ1-6
clone size: NA
V gene: TRBV6-5

CDR3 protein: CASSQDLQGADTQYF
CDR3 DNA: TGTGCCAGCAGCCAAGATCTCCAGGGTGCAGATACGCAGTATTTT
D gene: NA
J gene: TRBJ2-3
clone size: NA
V gene: TRBV4-2

CDR3 protein: CATSRDQGAYEQYF
CDR3 DNA: TGTGCCACCAGCAGAGACCAGGGGGCTTACGAGCAGTACTTC
D gene: TRBD1
J gene: TRBJ2-7
clone size: NA
V gene: TRBV15

CDR3 protein: CASSYDSVSGNTIYF
CDR3 DNA: TGTGCCAGCAGTTACGACAGCGTCTCTGGAAACACCATATATTTT
D gene: NA
J gene: TRBJ1-3
clone size: few
V gene: TRBV6-6

CDR3 protein: CASSQGTGGGYEQYF
CDR3 DNA: TGCGCCAGCAGCCAAGGGACGGGAGGAGGGTACGAGCAGTACTTC
D gene: TRBD2
J gene: TRBJ2-7
clone size: NA
V gene: TRBV4-1

CDR3 protein: CASSLSSGRTREQFF
CDR3 DNA: TGTGCCAGCAGTTTATCTAGCGGGAGGACGAGGGAGCAGTTCTTC
D gene: TRBD2
J gene: TRBJ2-1
clone size: NA
V gene: TRBV28

CDR3 protein: CASRLQGRVYEQYF
CDR3 DNA: TGTGCCAGCAGATTACAGGGGAGGGTCTACGAGCAGTACTTC
D gene: NA
J gene: TRBJ2-7
clone size: few
V gene: TRBV7-2